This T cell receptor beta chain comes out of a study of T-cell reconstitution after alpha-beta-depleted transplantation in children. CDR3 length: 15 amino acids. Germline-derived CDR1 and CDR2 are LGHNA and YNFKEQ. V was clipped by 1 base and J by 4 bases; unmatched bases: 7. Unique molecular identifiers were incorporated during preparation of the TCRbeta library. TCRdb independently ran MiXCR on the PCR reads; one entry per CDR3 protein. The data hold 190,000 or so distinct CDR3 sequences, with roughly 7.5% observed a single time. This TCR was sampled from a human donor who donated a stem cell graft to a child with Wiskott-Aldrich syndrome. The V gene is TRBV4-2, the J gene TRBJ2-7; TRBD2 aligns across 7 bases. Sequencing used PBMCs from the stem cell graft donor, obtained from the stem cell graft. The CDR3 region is CASSQGEAGDYEQYF. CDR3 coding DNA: TGTGCCAGCAGCCAAGGAGAGGCGGGGGATTACGAGCAGTACTTC.